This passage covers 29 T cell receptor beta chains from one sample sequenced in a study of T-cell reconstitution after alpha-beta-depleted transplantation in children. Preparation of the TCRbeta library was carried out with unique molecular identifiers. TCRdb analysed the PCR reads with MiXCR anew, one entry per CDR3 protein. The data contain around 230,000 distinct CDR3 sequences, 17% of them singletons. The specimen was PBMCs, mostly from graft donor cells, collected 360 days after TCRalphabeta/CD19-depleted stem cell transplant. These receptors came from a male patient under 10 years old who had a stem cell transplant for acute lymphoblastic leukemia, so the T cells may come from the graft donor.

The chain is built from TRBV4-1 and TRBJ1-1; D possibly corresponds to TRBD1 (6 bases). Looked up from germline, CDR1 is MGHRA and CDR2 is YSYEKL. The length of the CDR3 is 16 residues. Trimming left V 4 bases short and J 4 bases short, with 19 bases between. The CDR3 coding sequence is TGCGCCAGCAGCCTTCAGGGGCCCGCTTGGGCCACTGAAGCTTTCTTT. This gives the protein CASSLQGPAWATEAFF.

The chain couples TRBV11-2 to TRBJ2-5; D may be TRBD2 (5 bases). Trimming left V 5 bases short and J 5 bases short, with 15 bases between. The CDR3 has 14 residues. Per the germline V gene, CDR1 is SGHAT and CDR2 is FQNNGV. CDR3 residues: CASSPAVFSETQYF. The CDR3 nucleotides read TGTGCCAGCAGCCCAGCGGTGTTTAGCGAGACCCAGTACTTC.

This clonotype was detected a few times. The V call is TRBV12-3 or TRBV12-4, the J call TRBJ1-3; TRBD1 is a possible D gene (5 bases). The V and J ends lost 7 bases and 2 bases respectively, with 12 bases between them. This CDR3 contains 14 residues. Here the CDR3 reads CASNLGLAGNTIYF. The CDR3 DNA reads TGTGCCAGCAACTTGGGACTGGCTGGAAACACCATATATTTT.

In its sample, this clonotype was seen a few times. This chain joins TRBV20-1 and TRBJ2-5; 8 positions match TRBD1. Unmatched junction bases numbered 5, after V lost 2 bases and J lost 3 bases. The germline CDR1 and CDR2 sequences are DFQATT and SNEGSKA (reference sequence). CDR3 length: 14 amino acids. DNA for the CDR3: TGCAGTGCTAGACGAGAGACAGGGGAAGAGACCCAGTACTTC. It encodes CSARRETGEETQYF.

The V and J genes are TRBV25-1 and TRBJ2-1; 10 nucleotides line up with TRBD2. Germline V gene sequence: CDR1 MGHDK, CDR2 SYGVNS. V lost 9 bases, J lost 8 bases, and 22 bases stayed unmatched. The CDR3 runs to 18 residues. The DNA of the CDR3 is TGTGCCAGAGAGGGGCTAGCGGGAGAAATGTCCCCGCATCATGAGCAGTTCTTC. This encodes CAREGLAGEMSPHHEQFF.

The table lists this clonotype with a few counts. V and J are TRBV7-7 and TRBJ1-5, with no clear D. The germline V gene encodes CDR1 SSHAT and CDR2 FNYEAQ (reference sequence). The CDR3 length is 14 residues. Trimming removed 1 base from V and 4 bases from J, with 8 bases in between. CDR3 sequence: CASSLGRNNQPQHF. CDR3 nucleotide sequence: TGTGCCAGCAGCTTAGGGCGGAATAATCAGCCCCAGCATTTT.

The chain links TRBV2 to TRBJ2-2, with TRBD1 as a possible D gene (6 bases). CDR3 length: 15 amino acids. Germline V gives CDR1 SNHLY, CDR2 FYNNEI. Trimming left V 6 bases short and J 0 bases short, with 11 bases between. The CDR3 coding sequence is TGTGCCAGCAGCGTACAGGGCCCGAACACCGGGGAGCTGTTTTTT. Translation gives CASSVQGPNTGELFF.

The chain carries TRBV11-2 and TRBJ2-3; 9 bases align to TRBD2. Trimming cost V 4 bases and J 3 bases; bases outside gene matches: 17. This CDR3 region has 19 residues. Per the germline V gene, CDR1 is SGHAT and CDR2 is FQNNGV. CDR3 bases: TGTGCCAGCAGCTCGCGGAGGGTAGCGGGAGTCCTGGGGACAGATACGCAGTATTTT. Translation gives CASSSRRVAGVLGTDTQYF.

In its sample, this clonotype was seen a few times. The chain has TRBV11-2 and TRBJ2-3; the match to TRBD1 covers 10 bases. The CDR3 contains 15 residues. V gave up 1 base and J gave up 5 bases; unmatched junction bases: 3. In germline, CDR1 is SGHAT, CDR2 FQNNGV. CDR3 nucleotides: TGTGCCAGCAGCTTAGGGGACAGGGGAAGAGATACGCAGTATTTT. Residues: CASSLGDRGRDTQYF.

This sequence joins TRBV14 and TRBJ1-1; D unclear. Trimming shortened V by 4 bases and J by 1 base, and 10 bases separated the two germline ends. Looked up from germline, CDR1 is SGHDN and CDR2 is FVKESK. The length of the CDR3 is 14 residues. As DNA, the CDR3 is TGTGCCAGCAGCCCCCAGATACCGAACACTGAAGCTTTCTTT. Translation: CASSPQIPNTEAFF.

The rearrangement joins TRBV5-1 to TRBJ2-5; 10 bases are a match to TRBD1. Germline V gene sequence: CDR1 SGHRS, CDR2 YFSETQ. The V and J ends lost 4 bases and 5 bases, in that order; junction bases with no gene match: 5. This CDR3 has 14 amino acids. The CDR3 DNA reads TGCGCCAGCAGCCGGGACAGGGGAGGGGAGACCCAGTACTTC. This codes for CASSRDRGGETQYF.

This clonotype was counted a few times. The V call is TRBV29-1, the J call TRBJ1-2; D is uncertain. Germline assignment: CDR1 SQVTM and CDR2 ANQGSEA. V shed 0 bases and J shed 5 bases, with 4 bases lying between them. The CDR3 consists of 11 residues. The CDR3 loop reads CSVEDHYGYTF. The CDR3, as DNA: TGCAGCGTTGAAGATCATTATGGCTACACCTTC.

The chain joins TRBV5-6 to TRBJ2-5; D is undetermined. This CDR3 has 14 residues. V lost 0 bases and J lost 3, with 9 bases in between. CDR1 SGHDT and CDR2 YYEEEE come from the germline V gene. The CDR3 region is CASSLANLEETQYF. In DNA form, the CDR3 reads TGTGCCAGCAGCTTGGCCAATCTGGAAGAGACCCAGTACTTC.

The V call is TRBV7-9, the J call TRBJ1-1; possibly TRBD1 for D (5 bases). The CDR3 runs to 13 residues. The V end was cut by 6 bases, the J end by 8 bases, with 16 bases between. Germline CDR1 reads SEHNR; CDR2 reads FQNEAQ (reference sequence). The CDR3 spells CASRVKMGGEAFF. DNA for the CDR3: TGTGCCAGCAGGGTTAAAATGGGGGGAGAAGCTTTCTTT.

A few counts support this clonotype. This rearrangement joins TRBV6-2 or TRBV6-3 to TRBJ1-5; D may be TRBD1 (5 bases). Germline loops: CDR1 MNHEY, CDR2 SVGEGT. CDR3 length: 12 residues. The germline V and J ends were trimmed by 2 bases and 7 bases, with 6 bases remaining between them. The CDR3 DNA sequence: TGTGCCAGCAGTTACGGGGGGCAGCCCCAGCATTTT. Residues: CASSYGGQPQHF.

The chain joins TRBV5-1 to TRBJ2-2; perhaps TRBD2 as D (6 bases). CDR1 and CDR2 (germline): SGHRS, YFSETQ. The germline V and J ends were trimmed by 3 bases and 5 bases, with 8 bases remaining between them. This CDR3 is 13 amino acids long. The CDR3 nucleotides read TGCGCCAGCAGCTACCGGGGGACCGGGGAGCTGTTTTTT. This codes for CASSYRGTGELFF.

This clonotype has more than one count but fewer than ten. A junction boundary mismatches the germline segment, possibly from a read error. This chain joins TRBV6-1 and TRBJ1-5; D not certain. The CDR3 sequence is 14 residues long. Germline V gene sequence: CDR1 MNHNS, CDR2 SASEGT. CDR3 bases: TGTGCCAGCAGGGAAGGACGGAGCAATCAGCCCCAGCATTTT. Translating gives CASREGRSNQPQHF.

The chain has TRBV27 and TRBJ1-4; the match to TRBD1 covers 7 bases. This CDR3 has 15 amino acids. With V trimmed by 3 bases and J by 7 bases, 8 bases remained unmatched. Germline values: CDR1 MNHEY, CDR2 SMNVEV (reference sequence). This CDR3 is CASSFSWQGGEKLFF. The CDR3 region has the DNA TGTGCCAGCAGTTTTTCTTGGCAGGGGGGTGAAAAACTGTTTTTT.

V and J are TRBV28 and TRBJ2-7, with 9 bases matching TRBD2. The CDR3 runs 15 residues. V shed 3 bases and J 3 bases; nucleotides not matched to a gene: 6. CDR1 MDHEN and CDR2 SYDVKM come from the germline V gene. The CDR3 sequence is CASSLGGRANYEQYF. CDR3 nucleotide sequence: TGTGCCAGCAGTTTGGGCGGGAGGGCCAACTACGAGCAGTACTTC.

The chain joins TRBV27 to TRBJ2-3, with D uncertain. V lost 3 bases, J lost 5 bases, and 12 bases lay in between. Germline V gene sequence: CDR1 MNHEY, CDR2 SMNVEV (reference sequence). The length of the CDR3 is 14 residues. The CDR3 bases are TGTGCCAGCAGTTTTCGCCCCCTCGGAGATACGCAGTATTTT. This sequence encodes CASSFRPLGDTQYF.

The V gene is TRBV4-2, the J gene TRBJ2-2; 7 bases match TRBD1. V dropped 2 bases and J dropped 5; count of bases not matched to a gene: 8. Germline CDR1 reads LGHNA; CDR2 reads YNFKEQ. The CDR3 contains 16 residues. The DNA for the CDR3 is TGTGCCAGCAGCCAACACGGACAGGCTAGGACCGGGGAGCTGTTTTTT. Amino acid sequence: CASSQHGQARTGELFF.

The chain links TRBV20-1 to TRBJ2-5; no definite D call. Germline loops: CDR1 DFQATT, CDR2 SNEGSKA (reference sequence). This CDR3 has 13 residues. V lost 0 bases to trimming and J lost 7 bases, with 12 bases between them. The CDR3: CSARDTIDGTQYF. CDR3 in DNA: TGCAGTGCTAGAGATACTATAGACGGGACCCAGTACTTC.

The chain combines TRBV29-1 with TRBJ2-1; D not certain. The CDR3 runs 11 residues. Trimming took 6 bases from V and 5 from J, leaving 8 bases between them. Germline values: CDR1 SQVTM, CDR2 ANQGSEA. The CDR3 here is CSVDGDNEQFF. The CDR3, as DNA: TGCAGCGTCGATGGGGACAATGAGCAGTTCTTC.

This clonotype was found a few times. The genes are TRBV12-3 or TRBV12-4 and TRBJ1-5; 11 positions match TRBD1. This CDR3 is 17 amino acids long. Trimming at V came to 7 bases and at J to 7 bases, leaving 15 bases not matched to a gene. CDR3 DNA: TGTGCCAGCACCTTGTGGACAGGGGGCGCCTCATGGCAGCCCCAGCATTTT. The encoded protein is CASTLWTGGASWQPQHF.

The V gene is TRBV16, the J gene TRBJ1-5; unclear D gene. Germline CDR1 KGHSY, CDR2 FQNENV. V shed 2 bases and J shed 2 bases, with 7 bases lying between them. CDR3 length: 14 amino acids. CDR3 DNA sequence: TGTGCCAGCAGCCAAGTTGGGGGCAATCAGCCCCAGCATTTT. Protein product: CASSQVGGNQPQHF. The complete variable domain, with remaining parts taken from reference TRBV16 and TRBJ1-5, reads GEEVAQTPKHLVRGEGQKAKLYCAPIKGHSYVFWYQQVLKNEFKFLISFQNENVFDETGMPKERFSAKCLPNSPCSLEIQATKLEDSAVYFCASSQVGGNQPQHFGDGTRLSIL.

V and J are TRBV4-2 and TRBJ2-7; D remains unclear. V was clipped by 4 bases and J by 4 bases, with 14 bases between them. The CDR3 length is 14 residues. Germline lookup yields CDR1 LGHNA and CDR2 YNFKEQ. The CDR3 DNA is TGTGCCAGCAGCCCCGTAAAGTGTTTTTACGAGCAGTACTTC. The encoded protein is CASSPVKCFYEQYF.

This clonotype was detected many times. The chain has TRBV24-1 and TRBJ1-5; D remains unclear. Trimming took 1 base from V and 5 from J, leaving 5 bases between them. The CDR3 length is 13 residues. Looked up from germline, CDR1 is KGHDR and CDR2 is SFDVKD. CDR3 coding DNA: TGTGCCACCAGTGATTTCGGGGATCAGCCCCAGCATTTT. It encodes CATSDFGDQPQHF.

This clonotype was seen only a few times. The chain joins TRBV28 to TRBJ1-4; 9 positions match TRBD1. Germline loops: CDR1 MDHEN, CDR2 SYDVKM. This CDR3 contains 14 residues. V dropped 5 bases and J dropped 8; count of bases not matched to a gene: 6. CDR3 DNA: TGTGCCAGCAGTGCACAGGGGGCTCGGGAAAAACTGTTTTTT. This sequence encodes CASSAQGAREKLFF.

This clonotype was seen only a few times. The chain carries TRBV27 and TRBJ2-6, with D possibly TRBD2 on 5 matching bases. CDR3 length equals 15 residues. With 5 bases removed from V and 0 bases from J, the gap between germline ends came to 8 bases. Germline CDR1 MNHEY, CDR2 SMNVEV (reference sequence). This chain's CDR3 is CASSRGTSGANVLTF. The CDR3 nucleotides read TGTGCCAGCAGTCGGGGTACCTCTGGGGCCAACGTCCTGACTTTC.